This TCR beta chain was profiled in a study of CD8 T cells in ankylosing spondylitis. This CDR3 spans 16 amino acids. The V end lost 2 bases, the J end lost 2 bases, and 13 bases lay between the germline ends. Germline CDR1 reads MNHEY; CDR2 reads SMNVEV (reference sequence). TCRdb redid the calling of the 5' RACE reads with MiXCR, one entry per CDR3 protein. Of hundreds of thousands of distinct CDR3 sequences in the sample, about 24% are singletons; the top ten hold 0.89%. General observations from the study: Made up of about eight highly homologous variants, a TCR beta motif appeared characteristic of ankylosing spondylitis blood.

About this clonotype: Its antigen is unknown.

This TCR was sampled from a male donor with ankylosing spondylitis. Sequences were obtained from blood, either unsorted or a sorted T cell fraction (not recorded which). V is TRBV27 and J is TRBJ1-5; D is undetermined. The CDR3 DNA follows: TGTGCCAGCAGTTTACGTATCGGAGGAGGCAATCAGCCCCAGCATTTT. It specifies CASSLRIGGGNQPQHF.